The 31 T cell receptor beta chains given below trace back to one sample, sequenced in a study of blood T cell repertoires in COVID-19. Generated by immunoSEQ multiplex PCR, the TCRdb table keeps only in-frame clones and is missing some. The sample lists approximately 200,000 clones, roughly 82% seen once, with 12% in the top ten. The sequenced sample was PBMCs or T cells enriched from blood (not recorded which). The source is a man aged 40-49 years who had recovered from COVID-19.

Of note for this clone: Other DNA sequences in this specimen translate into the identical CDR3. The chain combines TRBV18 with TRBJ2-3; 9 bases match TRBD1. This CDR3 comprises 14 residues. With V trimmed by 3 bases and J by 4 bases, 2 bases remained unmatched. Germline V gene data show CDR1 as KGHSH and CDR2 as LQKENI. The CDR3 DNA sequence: TGTGCCAGCTCACCTACAGGGGGCGCAGATACGCAGTATTTT. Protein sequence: CASSPTGGADTQYF.

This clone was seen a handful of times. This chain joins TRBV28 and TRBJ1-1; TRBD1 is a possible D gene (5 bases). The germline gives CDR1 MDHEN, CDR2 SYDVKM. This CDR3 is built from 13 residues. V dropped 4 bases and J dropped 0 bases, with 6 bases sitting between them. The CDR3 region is CASSSTVNTEAFF. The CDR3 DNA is TGTGCCAGCAGTTCGACAGTGAACACTGAAGCTTTCTTT.

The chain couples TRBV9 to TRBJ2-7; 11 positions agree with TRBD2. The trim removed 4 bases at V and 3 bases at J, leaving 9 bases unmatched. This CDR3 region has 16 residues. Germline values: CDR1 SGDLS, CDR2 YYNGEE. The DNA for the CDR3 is TGTGCCAGCAGCTCTCAGGGGACTAGCGGATACTACGAGCAGTACTTC. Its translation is CASSSQGTSGYYEQYF.

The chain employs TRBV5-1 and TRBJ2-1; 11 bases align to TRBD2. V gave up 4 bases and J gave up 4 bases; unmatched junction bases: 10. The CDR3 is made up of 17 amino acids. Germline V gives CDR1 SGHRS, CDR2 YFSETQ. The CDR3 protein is CASSPQLAGGLYNEQFF. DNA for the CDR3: TGCGCCAGCAGCCCCCAGCTAGCGGGAGGATTATACAATGAGCAGTTCTTC.

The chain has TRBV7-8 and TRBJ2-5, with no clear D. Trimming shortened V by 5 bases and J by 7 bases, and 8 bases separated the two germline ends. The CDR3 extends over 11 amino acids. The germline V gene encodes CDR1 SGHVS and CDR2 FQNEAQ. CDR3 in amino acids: CASSPGLTQYF. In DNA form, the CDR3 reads TGTGCCAGCAGCCCCGGGTTGACCCAGTACTTC.

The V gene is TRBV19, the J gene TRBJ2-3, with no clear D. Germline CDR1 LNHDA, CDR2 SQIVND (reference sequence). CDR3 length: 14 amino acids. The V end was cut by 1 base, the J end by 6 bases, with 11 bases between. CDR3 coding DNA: TGTGCCAGTAGTATAGTCGGTCCATGGGATACGCAGTATTTT. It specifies CASSIVGPWDTQYF.

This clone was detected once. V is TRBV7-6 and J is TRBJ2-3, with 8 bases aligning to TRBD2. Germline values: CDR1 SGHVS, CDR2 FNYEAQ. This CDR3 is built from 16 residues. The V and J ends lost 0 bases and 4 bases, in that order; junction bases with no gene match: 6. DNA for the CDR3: TGTGCCAGCAGCTTAGCGCGCGGGGGGAATGCAGATACGCAGTATTTT. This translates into CASSLARGGNADTQYF.

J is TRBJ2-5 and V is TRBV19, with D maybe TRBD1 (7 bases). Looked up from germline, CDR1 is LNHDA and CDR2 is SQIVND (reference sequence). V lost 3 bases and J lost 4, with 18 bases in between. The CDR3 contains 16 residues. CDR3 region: CASSIRRGGGGETQYF. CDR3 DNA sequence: TGTGCCAGTAGTATCCGCCGCGGAGGGGGCGGAGAGACCCAGTACTTC.

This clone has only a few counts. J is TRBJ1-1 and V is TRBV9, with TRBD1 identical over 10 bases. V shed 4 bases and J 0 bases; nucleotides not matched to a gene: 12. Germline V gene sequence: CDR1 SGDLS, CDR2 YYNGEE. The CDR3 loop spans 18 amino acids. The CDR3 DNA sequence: TGTGCCAGCAGCCCATACTCGGGACAGGGGAGTATGAACACTGAAGCTTTCTTT. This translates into CASSPYSGQGSMNTEAFF.

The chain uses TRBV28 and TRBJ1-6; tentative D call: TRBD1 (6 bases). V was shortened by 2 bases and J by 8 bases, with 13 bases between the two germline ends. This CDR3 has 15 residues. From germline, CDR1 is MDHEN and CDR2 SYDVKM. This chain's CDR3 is CASSLLVGGDSPLHF. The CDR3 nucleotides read TGTGCCAGCAGTTTACTGGTAGGGGGGGATTCACCCCTCCACTTT.

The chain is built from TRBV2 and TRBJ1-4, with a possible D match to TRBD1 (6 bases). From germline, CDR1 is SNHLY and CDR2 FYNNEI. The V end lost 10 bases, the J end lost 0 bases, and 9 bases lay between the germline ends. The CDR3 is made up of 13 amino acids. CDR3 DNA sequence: TGTGCCACACAGGGAACAACTAATGAAAAACTGTTTTTT. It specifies CATQGTTNEKLFF.

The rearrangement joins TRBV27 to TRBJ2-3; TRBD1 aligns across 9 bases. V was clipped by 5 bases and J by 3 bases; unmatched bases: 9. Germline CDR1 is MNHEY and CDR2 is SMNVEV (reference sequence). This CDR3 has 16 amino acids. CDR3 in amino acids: CASSPRTGESTDTQYF. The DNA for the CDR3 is TGTGCCAGCAGTCCCCGGACAGGGGAGAGTACAGATACGCAGTATTTT.

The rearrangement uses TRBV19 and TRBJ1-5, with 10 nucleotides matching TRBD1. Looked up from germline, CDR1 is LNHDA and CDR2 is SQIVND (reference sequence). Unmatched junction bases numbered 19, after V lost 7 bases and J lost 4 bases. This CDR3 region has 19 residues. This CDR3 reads CASTSGRTGGVIGNQPQHF. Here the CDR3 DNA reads TGTGCCAGTACCAGTGGTCGGACAGGGGGGGTGATTGGGAATCAGCCCCAGCATTTT. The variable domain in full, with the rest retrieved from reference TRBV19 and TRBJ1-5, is DGGITQSPKYLFRKEGQNVTLSCEQNLNHDAMYWYRQDPGQGLRLIYYSQIVNDFQKGDIAEGYSVSREKKESFPLTVTSAQKNPTAFYLCASTSGRTGGVIGNQPQHFGDGTRLSIL.

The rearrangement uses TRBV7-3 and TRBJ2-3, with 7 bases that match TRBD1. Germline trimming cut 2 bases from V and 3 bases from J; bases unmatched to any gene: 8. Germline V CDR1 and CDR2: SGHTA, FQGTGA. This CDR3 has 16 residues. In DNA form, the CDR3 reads TGTGCCAGCAGCTTAGGTGGCAGGGGGAGAACAGATACGCAGTATTTT. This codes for CASSLGGRGRTDTQYF.

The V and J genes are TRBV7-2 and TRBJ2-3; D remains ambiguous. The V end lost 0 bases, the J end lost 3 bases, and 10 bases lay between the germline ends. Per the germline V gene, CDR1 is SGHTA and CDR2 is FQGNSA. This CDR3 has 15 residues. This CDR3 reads CASSLATAWTDTQYF. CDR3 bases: TGTGCCAGCAGCTTAGCCACAGCATGGACAGATACGCAGTATTTT.

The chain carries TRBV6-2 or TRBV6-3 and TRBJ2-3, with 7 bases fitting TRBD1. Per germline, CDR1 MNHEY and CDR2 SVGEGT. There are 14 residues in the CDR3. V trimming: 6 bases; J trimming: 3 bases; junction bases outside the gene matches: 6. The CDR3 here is CASSRQGVTDTQYF. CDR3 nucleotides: TGTGCCAGCAGCCGGCAGGGGGTAACAGATACGCAGTATTTT.

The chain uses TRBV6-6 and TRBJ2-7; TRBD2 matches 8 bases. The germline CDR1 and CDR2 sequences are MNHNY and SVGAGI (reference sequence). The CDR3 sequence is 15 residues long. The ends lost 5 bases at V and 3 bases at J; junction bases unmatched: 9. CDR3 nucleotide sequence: TGTGCCAGCAGTCCACGGACTAGCTCGGGCTACGAGCAGTACTTC. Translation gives CASSPRTSSGYEQYF.

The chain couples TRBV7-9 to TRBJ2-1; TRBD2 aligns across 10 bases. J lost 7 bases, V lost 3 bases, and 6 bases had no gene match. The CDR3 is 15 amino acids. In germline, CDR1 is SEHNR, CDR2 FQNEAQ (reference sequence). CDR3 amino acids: CASSFSGRTQNEQFF. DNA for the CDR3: TGTGCCAGCAGCTTTAGCGGGAGGACACAAAATGAGCAGTTCTTC.

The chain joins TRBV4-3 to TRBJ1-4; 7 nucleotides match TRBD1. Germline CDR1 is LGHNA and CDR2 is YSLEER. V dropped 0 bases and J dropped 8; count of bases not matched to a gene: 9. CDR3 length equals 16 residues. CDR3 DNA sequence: TGCGCCAGCAGCCAAGATCCTTCGACAGGGAAGGAAAAACTGTTTTTT. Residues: CASSQDPSTGKEKLFF.

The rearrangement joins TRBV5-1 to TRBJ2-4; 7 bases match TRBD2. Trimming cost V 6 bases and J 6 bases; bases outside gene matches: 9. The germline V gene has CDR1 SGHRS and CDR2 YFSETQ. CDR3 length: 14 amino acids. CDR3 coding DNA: TGCGCCAGCAACTCCGGGACGGGAGGAAACATTCAGTACTTC. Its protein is CASNSGTGGNIQYF.

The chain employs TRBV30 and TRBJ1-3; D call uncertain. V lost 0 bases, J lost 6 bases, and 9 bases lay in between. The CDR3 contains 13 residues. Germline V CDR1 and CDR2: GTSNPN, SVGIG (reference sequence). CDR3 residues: CAWSVRGANTIYF. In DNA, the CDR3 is TGTGCCTGGAGTGTCCGGGGAGCAAACACCATATATTTT.

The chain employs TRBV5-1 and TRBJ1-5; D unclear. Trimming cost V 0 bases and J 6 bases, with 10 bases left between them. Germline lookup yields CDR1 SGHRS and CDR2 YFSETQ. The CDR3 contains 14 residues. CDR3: CASSLGGEGQPQHF. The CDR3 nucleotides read TGCGCCAGCAGCTTGGGTGGGGAGGGTCAGCCCCAGCATTTT. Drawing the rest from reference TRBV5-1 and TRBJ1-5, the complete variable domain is KAGVTQTPRYLIKTRGQQVTLSCSPISGHRSVSWYQQTPGQGLQFLFEYFSETQRNKGNFPGRFSGRQFSNSRSEMNVSTLELGDSALYLCASSLGGEGQPQHFGDGTRLSIL.

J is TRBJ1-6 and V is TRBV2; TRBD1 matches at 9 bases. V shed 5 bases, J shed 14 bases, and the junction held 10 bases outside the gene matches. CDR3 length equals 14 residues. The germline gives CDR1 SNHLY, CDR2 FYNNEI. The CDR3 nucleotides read TGTGCCAGCAGTAGACAGGGGGTTCTTTTGGCCCTCCACTTT. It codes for CASSRQGVLLALHF.

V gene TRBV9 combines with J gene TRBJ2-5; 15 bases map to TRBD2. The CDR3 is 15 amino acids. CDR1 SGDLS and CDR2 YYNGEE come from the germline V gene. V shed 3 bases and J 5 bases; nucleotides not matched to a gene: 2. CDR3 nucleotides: TGTGCCAGCAGCGCCGGACTAGCGGGAGGGGAGACCCAGTACTTC. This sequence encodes CASSAGLAGGETQYF.

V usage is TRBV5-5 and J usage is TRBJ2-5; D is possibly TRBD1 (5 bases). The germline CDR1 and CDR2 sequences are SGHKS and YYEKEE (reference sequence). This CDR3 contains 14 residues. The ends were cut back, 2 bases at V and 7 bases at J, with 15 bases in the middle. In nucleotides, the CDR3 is TGTGCCAGCAGCTTTTCACAGGCCGAATCGACCCAGTACTTC. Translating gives CASSFSQAESTQYF.

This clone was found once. CDR3 nucleotide sequence: TGTGCCAGCAGTTACGCAAATGGACTGCTAGCGGGAGTAACCGGGGAGCTGTTTTTT. This gives the protein CASSYANGLLAGVTGELFF. This chain joins TRBV6-2 or TRBV6-3 and TRBJ2-2; 10 bases match TRBD2. J lost 5 bases, V lost 2 bases, and 14 bases had no gene match. CDR1 and CDR2 (germline): MNHEY, SVGEGT. The CDR3 runs 19 residues.

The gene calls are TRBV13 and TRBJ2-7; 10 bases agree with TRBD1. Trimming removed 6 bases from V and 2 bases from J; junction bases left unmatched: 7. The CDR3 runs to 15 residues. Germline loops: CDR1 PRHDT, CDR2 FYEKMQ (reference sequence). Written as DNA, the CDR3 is TGTGCCAGCAGTGTAGGGGACAGGGGTGCCTACGAGCAGTACTTC. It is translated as CASSVGDRGAYEQYF.

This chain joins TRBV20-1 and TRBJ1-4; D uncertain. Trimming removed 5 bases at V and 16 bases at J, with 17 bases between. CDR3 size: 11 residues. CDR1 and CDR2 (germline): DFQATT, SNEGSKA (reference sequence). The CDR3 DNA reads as TGCAGTGCTCGCGGTCCCCATATAGGGTTTTTT. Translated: CSARGPHIGFF.

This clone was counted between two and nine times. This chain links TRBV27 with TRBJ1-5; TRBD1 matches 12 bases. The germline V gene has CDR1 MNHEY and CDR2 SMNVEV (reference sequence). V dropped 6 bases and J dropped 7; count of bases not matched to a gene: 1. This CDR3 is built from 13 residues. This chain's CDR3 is CASSGTGGQPQHF. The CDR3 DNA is TGTGCCAGCAGCGGGACAGGGGGCCAGCCCCAGCATTTT.

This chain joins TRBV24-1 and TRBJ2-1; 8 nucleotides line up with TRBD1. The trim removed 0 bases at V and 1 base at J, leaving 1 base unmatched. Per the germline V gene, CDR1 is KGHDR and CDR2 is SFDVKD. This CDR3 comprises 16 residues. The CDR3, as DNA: TGTGCCACCAGTGATTTGGGACAGGGATCCTACAATGAGCAGTTCTTC. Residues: CATSDLGQGSYNEQFF.

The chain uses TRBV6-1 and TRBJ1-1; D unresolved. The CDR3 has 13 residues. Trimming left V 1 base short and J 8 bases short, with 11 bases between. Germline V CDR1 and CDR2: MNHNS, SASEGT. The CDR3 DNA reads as TGTGCCAGCAGTGAAGGTCTGCTACTGGAAGCTTTCTTT. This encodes CASSEGLLLEAFF.